This T cell receptor (beta chain) is from a study of regulatory and conventional T cells in RAG deficiency. The assay was immunoSEQ multiplex PCR, and TCRdb's table has in-frame clones only and misses some. The table records about 34,000 clones, about 76% of them present only once. This clone turned up a few times. Its target is not known. Per germline, CDR1 SNHLY and CDR2 FYNNEI. Trimming at V came to 2 bases and at J to 8 bases, leaving 3 bases not matched to a gene. This CDR3 region has 14 residues. Blood CD4+ CD25-low CD127-high conventional T cells supplied the genomic DNA template. Study-wide points: Shorter CDR3s in all patient subsets; >80% Treg-Tconv overlap in Omenn. Sorted Omenn CD25-high CD127-low cells may not be bona fide Tregs.

The same specimen was also included in a second study, on regulatory T cells. That source reports: Amplification used 52 TRBV primers and 13 TRBJ primers. In patients, unique TRB V-J pairs were restricted and V/J usage skewed, especially in Tregs.

Specimen: CD4+ effector T cells sorted from blood. The chain has TRBV2 and TRBJ2-5, with TRBD2 identical over 12 bases. The receptor's source is a human donor in good health. CDR3 nucleotide sequence: TGTGCCAGCAGTGAATCTAGCGGGGGGGCCACCCAGTACTTC. It translates to CASSESSGGATQYF.